Presented here are 24 T cell receptor beta chains from one specimen sequenced in a study of beta chain features in type 1 diabetes. The authors reverse transcribed all of the isolated RNA, so sequencing captured expressed TCRB transcripts. Profiled with immunoSEQ multiplex PCR; TCRdb holds only in-frame clones, not every one. The repertoire holds 120,000 to 150,000 clones, with roughly 10% as singletons. Material for sequencing was central memory CD4+ T cells from blood. Source of these receptors: a woman aged 40 to 49 in good health.

The table lists this clone with a few counts. The V call is TRBV11-2, the J call TRBJ2-1, with TRBD1 identical over 10 bases. Germline lookup yields CDR1 SGHAT and CDR2 FQNNGV. V lost 1 base, J lost 6 bases, and 6 bases stayed unmatched. This CDR3 is 16 amino acids long. The CDR3 region is CASSLGRQGARNEQFF. The CDR3 DNA reads TGTGCCAGCAGCTTAGGGCGACAGGGGGCCCGCAATGAGCAGTTCTTC.

This clone was counted a few times. This sequence joins TRBV6-1 and TRBJ2-7; unclear D gene. Trimming pared 6 bases from V and 0 bases from J, leaving 6 bases between. From germline, CDR1 is MNHNS and CDR2 SASEGT. CDR3 size: 12 residues. CDR3 sequence (DNA): TGTGCCAGCAGCAGGTCCTCCTACGAGCAGTACTTC. It codes for CASSRSSYEQYF.

This clone was seen more than once but under ten times. The chain has TRBV7-8 and TRBJ2-5, with a possible D match to TRBD1 (5 bases). The CDR3 has 15 amino acids. The germline V and J ends were trimmed by 1 base and 5 bases, with 14 bases remaining between them. CDR1 is SGHVS and CDR2 is FQNEAQ in the germline V gene. CDR3 sequence (DNA): TGTGCCAGCAGCTTAGGGCAGGGAAAGGCGGAGACCCAGTACTTC. The encoded protein is CASSLGQGKAETQYF.

The chain has TRBV18 and TRBJ2-1; possible D gene TRBD2, 6 bases. V was shortened by 3 bases and J by 3 bases, with 12 bases between the two germline ends. The CDR3 contains 15 residues. Germline V CDR1 and CDR2: KGHSH, LQKENI. In DNA form, the CDR3 reads TGTGCCAGCTCACCCGGCGGGAAGGGCTACAATGAGCAGTTCTTC. The encoded protein is CASSPGGKGYNEQFF. The variable domain in full, completed from reference TRBV18 and TRBJ2-1, reads NAGVMQNPRHLVRRRGQEARLRCSPMKGHSHVYWYRQLPEEGLKFMVYLQKENIIDESGMPKERFSAEFPKEGPSILRIQQVVRGDSAAYFCASSPGGKGYNEQFFGPGTRLTVL.

This clone was seen a handful of times. The rearrangement joins TRBV27 to TRBJ2-5, with 10 positions matching TRBD2. The CDR3 consists of 16 residues. With 2 bases clipped from V and 5 bases from J, the junction kept 8 bases outside the gene matches. From germline, CDR1 is MNHEY and CDR2 SMNVEV (reference sequence). CDR3 sequence reads: CASSLRSGGAAETQYF. In DNA form, the CDR3 reads TGTGCCAGCAGTTTAAGGAGCGGGGGGGCCGCGGAGACCCAGTACTTC.

This chain uses TRBV10-3 with TRBJ2-5; D is perhaps TRBD2 (5 bases). V dropped 3 bases and J dropped 7 bases, with 15 bases sitting between them. Germline V gene lookup returns CDR1 ENHRY and CDR2 SYGVKD. The CDR3 loop spans 14 amino acids. The CDR3 nucleotides read TGTGCCATCAGTGATCGGGTCCCGGCGGGGACCCAGTACTTC. This gives the protein CAISDRVPAGTQYF.

This clone was picked up a small number of times. Germline and junction disagree at one end, which may indicate a read error. The rearrangement uses TRBV7-7 and TRBJ2-3; weak D call: TRBD2 (5 bases). This CDR3 comprises 14 residues. Germline CDR1 is SSHAT and CDR2 is FNYEAQ (reference sequence). The CDR3 protein is CASSFGLNTDTQYF. Here the CDR3 DNA reads TGTGCTAGCAGCTTTGGACTTAACACAGATACGCAGTATTTT.

The chain is built from TRBV6-6 and TRBJ1-1; tentative D call: TRBD1 (6 bases). Germline V CDR1 and CDR2: MNHNY, SVGAGI (reference sequence). The CDR3 spans 13 residues. The ends were cut back, 8 bases at V and 5 bases at J, with 15 bases in the middle. Here the CDR3 DNA reads TGTGCCAGCGATAACAGGGCGCGGACTGAAGCTTTCTTT. Translation: CASDNRARTEAFF.

V and J are TRBV27 and TRBJ2-5, with D perhaps TRBD2 (5 bases). CDR3 length: 13 residues. Germline assignment: CDR1 MNHEY and CDR2 SMNVEV (reference sequence). V lost 0 bases and J 13 bases, leaving 15 bases between the germline ends. This CDR3 is CASSLSRDRVRYF. In nucleotides, the CDR3 is TGTGCCAGCAGTTTATCGAGGGATCGCGTACGGTACTTC.

In its sample, this clone was seen a few times. This chain links TRBV2 with TRBJ1-5; tentative D call: TRBD1 (6 bases). This CDR3 has 14 residues. Per the germline V gene, CDR1 is SNHLY and CDR2 is FYNNEI. Trimming took off 6 bases at V and 6 bases at J, with 15 bases between the two ends. The CDR3 reads CASSPDSLPQPQHF. CDR3 nucleotide sequence: TGTGCCAGCAGCCCGGACAGCCTACCTCAGCCCCAGCATTTT. The full variable domain, with the rest looked up from reference TRBV2 and TRBJ1-5, is EPEVTQTPSHQVTQMGQEVILRCVPISNHLYFYWYRQILGQKVEFLVSFYNNEISEKSEIFDDQFSVERPDGSNFTLKIRSTKLEDSAMYFCASSPDSLPQPQHFGDGTRLSIL.

V is TRBV6-1 and J is TRBJ1-4; D not certain. The CDR3 is made up of 15 amino acids. V was trimmed by 6 bases and J by 7 bases, leaving 18 bases between them. CDR1 MNHNS and CDR2 SASEGT come from the germline V gene. CDR3 coding DNA: TGTGCCAGCAGGGCCTACGGGAATTCAGCTGAAAAACTGTTTTTT. Encoded protein: CASRAYGNSAEKLFF.

This clone showed up just a few times. This chain uses TRBV5-1 with TRBJ2-2; the D gene is possibly TRBD2 (5 bases). V dropped 4 bases and J dropped 2 bases, with 9 bases sitting between them. The V gene's germline CDR1 is SGHRS and CDR2 YFSETQ. The CDR3 extends over 14 amino acids. Written as DNA, the CDR3 is TGCGCCAGCAGCCCCACTAGTAACACCGGGGAGCTGTTTTTT. Translated, it gives CASSPTSNTGELFF.

This clone was counted only a few times. The J gene is TRBJ1-4, the V gene TRBV6-5; unclear D gene. The germline gives CDR1 MNHEY, CDR2 SVGAGI. V was trimmed by 2 bases and J by 0 bases, leaving 10 bases between them. CDR3 length: 16 amino acids. This CDR3 is CASSYPGIPTNEKLFF. Here the CDR3 DNA reads TGTGCCAGCAGTTACCCCGGGATCCCAACTAATGAAAAACTGTTTTTT.

The sample holds a few counts of this clone. The V and J genes are TRBV18 and TRBJ1-1, with 8 bases lining up with TRBD1. This CDR3 is 16 amino acids long. Trimming removed 3 bases from V and 7 bases from J; junction bases left unmatched: 13. Germline V CDR1 and CDR2: KGHSH, LQKENI. CDR3 coding DNA: TGTGCCAGCTCACCGGGACTGAACAGGGGGAGTAATGAAGCTTTCTTT. It yields the protein CASSPGLNRGSNEAFF.

The table lists this clone with a few counts. The chain employs TRBV18 and TRBJ2-3, with 9 bases fitting TRBD2. The CDR3 consists of 17 residues. Germline loops: CDR1 KGHSH, CDR2 LQKENI. With 4 bases clipped from V and 3 bases from J, the junction kept 11 bases outside the gene matches. In DNA form, the CDR3 reads TGTGCCAGCTCACTATCTACCAGCCTAGCGGGGACAGATACGCAGTATTTT. This gives the protein CASSLSTSLAGTDTQYF.

The V and J genes are TRBV5-1 and TRBJ1-2; TRBD1 agrees at 8 bases. V dropped 4 bases and J dropped 2; count of bases not matched to a gene: 7. This CDR3 spans 15 amino acids. Germline lookup yields CDR1 SGHRS and CDR2 YFSETQ. The CDR3 DNA reads TGCGCCAGCAGCCCGGGACAGGCTAACAACTATGGCTACACCTTC. Residues: CASSPGQANNYGYTF.

This clone was found a few times. CDR3 region: CASSLLPTDTQYF. In DNA form, the CDR3 reads TGCGCCAGCTCGCTACTACCGACAGATACGCAGTATTTT. The chain combines TRBV5-1 with TRBJ2-3; D remains ambiguous. CDR1 and CDR2 (germline): SGHRS, YFSETQ. The CDR3 contains 13 residues. V was cut by 7 bases and J by 3 bases, with 12 bases left in between.

This chain connects TRBV5-1 to TRBJ1-4; TRBD1 matches 8 bases. V gave up 4 bases and J gave up 8 bases; unmatched junction bases: 10. The length of the CDR3 is 15 residues. The germline gives CDR1 SGHRS, CDR2 YFSETQ. Here the CDR3 reads CASSTRTGNYEKLFF. Here the CDR3 DNA reads TGCGCCAGCAGCACAAGGACAGGGAACTACGAAAAACTGTTTTTT.

This clone was recorded a few times. This chain uses TRBV6-5 with TRBJ1-3; D gene uncertain. V lost 4 bases and J 4 bases, leaving 14 bases between the germline ends. Germline V gives CDR1 MNHEY, CDR2 SVGAGI. The CDR3 length is 15 residues. CDR3 in amino acids: CASSSQGSGGNTIYF. As DNA, the CDR3 is TGTGCCAGCAGTTCCCAAGGGTCGGGAGGAAACACCATATATTTT.

The chain joins TRBV28 to TRBJ1-5, with 7 positions matching TRBD1. The germline CDR1 and CDR2 sequences are MDHEN and SYDVKM. J gave up 1 base and V 11 bases, and 8 bases lay outside the gene matches. The CDR3 covers 14 residues. Here the CDR3 DNA reads TGTGCCGGCACGGAGGGGGCAAGCAATCAGCCCCAGCATTTT. It codes for CAGTEGASNQPQHF. Full variable domain (rest looked up from reference TRBV28 and TRBJ1-5): DVKVTQSSRYLVKRTGEKVFLECVQDMDHENMFWYRQDPGLGLRLIYFSYDVKMKEKGDIPEGYSVSREKKERFSLILESASTNQTSMYLCAGTEGASNQPQHFGDGTRLSIL.

This clone occurred a few times. The chain links TRBV20-1 to TRBJ2-7, with D possibly being TRBD1 (6 bases). Germline values: CDR1 DFQATT, CDR2 SNEGSKA (reference sequence). This CDR3 region has 11 residues. Trimming took 4 bases from V and 6 from J, leaving 10 bases between them. The CDR3 reads CSATTGTEQYF. The CDR3 DNA reads TGCAGTGCTACCACAGGGACCGAGCAGTACTTC.

In this sample, this clone turned up many times. This chain uses TRBV20-1 with TRBJ1-1; D is undetermined. CDR3 length: 8 amino acids. The V gene lost 6 bases and the J gene lost 7 bases, with 3 bases spanning the gap. CDR1 and CDR2 from the germline V gene are DFQATT and SNEGSKA (reference sequence). CDR3 DNA: TGCAGTGCCGGTGAAGCTTTCTTT. This encodes CSAGEAFF.

This clone has more than one count but fewer than ten. The V call is TRBV19, the J call TRBJ1-1; D is undetermined. This CDR3 is 13 amino acids long. V was pared by 4 bases and J by 1 base, with 7 bases between. Germline V gives CDR1 LNHDA, CDR2 SQIVND (reference sequence). CDR3 coding DNA: TGTGCCAGTAGTAGAAGACAGAACACTGAAGCTTTCTTT. This gives the protein CASSRRQNTEAFF.

This clone was picked up a small number of times. The rearrangement joins TRBV10-3 to TRBJ1-5; D ambiguous. The CDR3 loop spans 13 amino acids. Germline assignment: CDR1 ENHRY and CDR2 SYGVKD. V lost 6 bases and J 10 bases, leaving 16 bases between the germline ends. In DNA, the CDR3 is TGTGCCATCAGGGACGGGGAGAAGGACCCCCAGCATTTT. It yields the protein CAIRDGEKDPQHF.